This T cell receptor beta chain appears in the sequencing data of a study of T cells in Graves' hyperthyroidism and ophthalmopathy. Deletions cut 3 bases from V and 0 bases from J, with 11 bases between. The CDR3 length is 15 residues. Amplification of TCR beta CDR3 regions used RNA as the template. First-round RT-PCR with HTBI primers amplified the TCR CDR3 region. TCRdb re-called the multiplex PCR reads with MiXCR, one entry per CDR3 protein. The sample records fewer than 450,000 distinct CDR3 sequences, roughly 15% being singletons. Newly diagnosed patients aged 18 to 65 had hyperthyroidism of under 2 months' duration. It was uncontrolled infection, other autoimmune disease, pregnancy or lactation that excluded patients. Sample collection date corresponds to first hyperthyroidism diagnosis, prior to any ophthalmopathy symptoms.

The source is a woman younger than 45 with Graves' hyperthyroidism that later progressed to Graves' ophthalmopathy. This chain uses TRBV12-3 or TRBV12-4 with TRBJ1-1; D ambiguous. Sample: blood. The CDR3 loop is CASSLSTALNTEAFF. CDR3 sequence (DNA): TGTGCCAGCAGTTTGAGCACAGCTCTGAACACTGAAGCTTTCTTT.